The 28 T cell receptor beta chains reported below all come from one sample, sequenced in a study of T cell repertoires in cytomegalovirus infection. TCRdb redid the calling of the reads with MiXCR, one entry per CDR3 protein. The sample shows some 200,000 distinct CDR3 sequences, about a tenth of them seen only once. Sequenced: PBMCs. The source is a human donor in good health (CMV status not recorded). Some clones in this sample may be carry-over from other donors' samples.

V usage is TRBV11-2 and J usage is TRBJ1-1; the D gene is possibly TRBD1 (6 bases). V lost 1 base, J lost 5 bases, and 11 bases lay in between. Germline V gene lookup returns CDR1 SGHAT and CDR2 FQNNGV. This CDR3 contains 14 residues. The CDR3 DNA is TGTGCCAGCAGCTTAGCTACAGGGAAAACTGAAGCTTTCTTT. Protein: CASSLATGKTEAFF.

This clonotype was picked up many times. The gene calls are TRBV10-3 and TRBJ2-1, with TRBD2 matching 13 bases. The V and J ends lost 5 bases and 4 bases, in that order; junction bases with no gene match: 2. Germline lookup yields CDR1 ENHRY and CDR2 SYGVKD. The CDR3 sequence is 15 residues long. The DNA for the CDR3 is TGTGCCATCAGTCAACTAGCGGGGGGGTACAATGAGCAGTTCTTC. This translates into CAISQLAGGYNEQFF.

This clonotype occurred many times. The chain links TRBV7-2 to TRBJ2-1; 9 nucleotides align to TRBD2. This CDR3 has 17 amino acids. The germline V gene has CDR1 SGHTA and CDR2 FQGNSA. V lost 1 base, J lost 5 bases, and 9 bases stayed unmatched. The CDR3 protein is CASSLGGSGGWNNEQFF. The CDR3 DNA sequence: TGTGCCAGCAGCTTAGGTGGAAGCGGGGGGTGGAACAATGAGCAGTTCTTC.

This clonotype has ten or more counts. The V gene is TRBV28, the J gene TRBJ2-2; TRBD2 matches at 8 bases. Germline trimming cut 7 bases from V and 7 bases from J; bases unmatched to any gene: 11. The germline gives CDR1 MDHEN, CDR2 SYDVKM. The CDR3 totals 15 residues. The CDR3 sequence: CASKPPIAGFGELFF. The DNA of the CDR3 is TGTGCCAGCAAACCGCCGATAGCGGGATTCGGGGAGCTGTTTTTT.

This clonotype was counted many times. The J gene is TRBJ2-7, the V gene TRBV27; D tentatively reads TRBD1 or TRBD2 (5 bases each). The CDR3 length is 13 residues. CDR1 is MNHEY and CDR2 is SMNVEV in the germline V gene (reference sequence). Trimming took 8 bases from V and 2 from J, leaving 13 bases between them. CDR3: CASAIQGAYEQYF. The CDR3, as DNA: TGTGCCAGCGCCATCCAGGGAGCCTACGAGCAGTACTTC.

This clonotype was detected once. V usage is TRBV20-1 and J usage is TRBJ2-6; 11 nucleotides agree with TRBD1. This CDR3 has 19 residues. Germline V lookup: CDR1 DFQATT, CDR2 SNEGSKA (reference sequence). The CDR3 DNA reads TGCAGAGCTGCCTACGCCACCGGGACAGGGGGAGATGGGGCCAACGTCCTGACTTTC. Residues: CRAAYATGTGGDGANVLTF.

This clonotype was detected many times. The V gene is TRBV7-2, the J gene TRBJ2-7; D is perhaps TRBD1 (6 bases). The CDR3 spans 13 residues. V lost 4 bases, J lost 4 bases, and 11 bases lay in between. Looked up from germline, CDR1 is SGHTA and CDR2 is FQGNSA. The CDR3 nucleotides read TGTGCCAGCAGCTCTATAGGGGGATACGAGCAGTACTTC. It codes for CASSSIGGYEQYF.

Here the CDR3 DNA reads TGCAGCGCTCGGGACAGGGATTCCTATGGCTACACCTTC. Protein: CSARDRDSYGYTF. The chain is built from TRBV29-1 and TRBJ1-2; 9 nucleotides match TRBD1. The CDR3 covers 13 residues. Germline lookup yields CDR1 SQVTM and CDR2 ANQGSEA. The ends lost 7 bases at V and 4 bases at J; junction bases unmatched: 7.

Remarks on this clonotype: Germline is not matched at one junction end, which may reflect a read error. J is TRBJ2-2 and V is TRBV4-1; D perhaps matches TRBD2 (6 bases). This CDR3 region has 16 residues. In germline, CDR1 is MGHRA, CDR2 YSYEKL. This chain's CDR3 is CASSHYRDSNTGELFF. In DNA, the CDR3 is TGTGCCAGCAGCCATTACCGGGACTCGAACACCGGGGAGCTGTTTTTT.

This clonotype has more than one count but fewer than ten. The V call is TRBV19, the J call TRBJ2-5, with TRBD2 identical over 7 bases. J was trimmed by 5 bases and V by 4 bases; bases with no gene match: 10. The CDR3 length is 15 residues. Germline V gene data show CDR1 as LNHDA and CDR2 as SQIVND (reference sequence). The CDR3 sequence is CASSTPGLPRETQYF. In nucleotides, the CDR3 is TGTGCCAGTAGTACACCGGGACTACCCCGGGAGACCCAGTACTTC.

The table lists this clonotype with many counts. This chain joins TRBV6-4 and TRBJ1-1; D gene ambiguous. Trimming cost V 2 bases and J 4 bases, with 8 bases left between them. The CDR3 is 13 residues long. CDR1 and CDR2 (germline): MRHNA, SNTAGT. The CDR3 DNA reads TGTGCCAGCAGTGACGAGGGAGGCACTGAAGCTTTCTTT. Translating gives CASSDEGGTEAFF.

This clonotype was recorded a few times. The chain is built from TRBV5-1 and TRBJ2-1; 7 bases are shared with TRBD1. V trimming: 1 base; J trimming: 3 bases; junction bases outside the gene matches: 13. Germline V gene lookup returns CDR1 SGHRS and CDR2 YFSETQ. The length of the CDR3 is 18 residues. This CDR3 is CASSLKRGLRDSYNEQFF. Written as DNA, the CDR3 is TGCGCCAGCAGCTTGAAACGCGGTCTCCGGGACAGCTACAATGAGCAGTTCTTC.

V is TRBV20-1 and J is TRBJ2-5; D is unclear. The germline V gene has CDR1 DFQATT and CDR2 SNEGSKA (reference sequence). Trimming shortened V by 3 bases and J by 0 bases, and 11 bases separated the two germline ends. The CDR3 totals 14 residues. In nucleotides, the CDR3 is TGCAGTGCTAGTGGTTCGCGATACCAAGAGACCCAGTACTTC. The encoded protein is CSASGSRYQETQYF.

The table lists this clonotype with many counts. The V gene is TRBV7-2, the J gene TRBJ1-5; D unresolved. The germline gives CDR1 SGHTA, CDR2 FQGNSA. The V end lost 2 bases, the J end lost 7 bases, and 9 bases lay between the germline ends. This CDR3 has 13 residues. The CDR3, as DNA: TGTGCCAGCAGCTTAAAGGCGGGCCAGCCCCAGCATTTT. As protein: CASSLKAGQPQHF.

There are many counts of this clonotype. The chain employs TRBV7-2 and TRBJ1-6, with a tentative D call TRBD1 (6 bases). V was trimmed by 4 bases and J by 7 bases, leaving 14 bases between them. The CDR3 runs to 15 residues. Germline V gene data show CDR1 as SGHTA and CDR2 as FQGNSA. This CDR3 is CASSWGTRLNSPLHF. In DNA form, the CDR3 reads TGTGCCAGCAGCTGGGGGACAAGGCTGAATTCACCCCTCCACTTT.

There are many counts of this clonotype. V gene TRBV10-3 combines with J gene TRBJ1-1; D unclear. The CDR3 totals 12 residues. Trimming left V 5 bases short and J 10 bases short, with 14 bases between. Germline CDR1 and CDR2: ENHRY and SYGVKD. The CDR3, as DNA: TGTGCCATCAGTCAACTCCCGGAAGTAGCTTTCTTT. Translation gives CAISQLPEVAFF.

J is TRBJ2-3 and V is TRBV20-1; 7 positions match TRBD1. Germline values: CDR1 DFQATT, CDR2 SNEGSKA (reference sequence). J lost 3 bases, V lost 8 bases, and 11 bases had no gene match. The CDR3 covers 14 residues. The CDR3 sequence is CSPLTGFGTDTQYF. DNA of the CDR3: TGCAGTCCTCTGACAGGGTTTGGGACAGATACGCAGTATTTT.

This clonotype was detected ten times or more. The chain is built from TRBV7-8 and TRBJ2-7; D is unresolved. Trimming removed 1 base at V and 2 bases at J, with 9 bases between. Per the germline V gene, CDR1 is SGHVS and CDR2 is FQNEAQ. The CDR3 runs to 14 residues. The CDR3 loop reads CASSLEGRPYEQYF. The CDR3 DNA sequence: TGTGCCAGCAGCTTAGAGGGTAGGCCCTACGAGCAGTACTTC.

This clonotype has a handful of counts. The rearrangement joins TRBV5-5 to TRBJ2-3; possibly TRBD2 for D (6 bases). The CDR3 sequence is 15 residues long. The germline gives CDR1 SGHKS, CDR2 YYEKEE (reference sequence). Trimming left V 0 bases short and J 1 base short, with 9 bases between. The CDR3 sequence: CASSLELARTDTQYF. The DNA for the CDR3 is TGTGCCAGCAGCTTGGAACTAGCCCGCACAGATACGCAGTATTTT. Combining the CDR3 with reference TRBV5-5 and TRBJ2-3 gives the whole variable domain DAGVTQSPTHLIKTRGQQVTLRCSPISGHKSVSWYQQVLGQGPQFIFQYYEKEERGRGNFPDRFSARQFPNYSSELNVNALLLGDSALYLCASSLELARTDTQYFGPGTRLTVL.

The V call is TRBV30, the J call TRBJ1-6, with D unclear. With 4 bases removed from V and 6 bases from J, the gap between germline ends came to 13 bases. The CDR3 extends over 14 amino acids. Looked up from germline, CDR1 is GTSNPN and CDR2 is SVGIG (reference sequence). For the CDR3, the DNA is TGTGCCTGGAAGAATAGGGCTTCTAATTCACCCCTCCACTTT. Protein product: CAWKNRASNSPLHF.

This clonotype was observed a few times. The gene calls are TRBV29-1 and TRBJ2-5; a possible D gene is TRBD2 (5 bases). Germline V gene sequence: CDR1 SQVTM, CDR2 ANQGSEA. V lost 1 base and J 4 bases, leaving 13 bases between the germline ends. The CDR3 is made up of 14 amino acids. The CDR3 sequence: CSVEVGNYRETQYF. DNA of the CDR3: TGCAGCGTTGAAGTCGGGAATTATCGAGAGACCCAGTACTTC.

The chain recombines TRBV5-1 with TRBJ2-1; 7 bases agree with TRBD1. V shed 0 bases and J 9 bases; nucleotides not matched to a gene: 12. In germline, CDR1 is SGHRS, CDR2 YFSETQ. The CDR3 consists of 16 residues. For the CDR3, the DNA is TGCGCCAGCAGCTTGGCCCCGACGGGGACAGTCTTTGAGCAGTTCTTC. This encodes CASSLAPTGTVFEQFF.

This clonotype appeared many times. The chain employs TRBV7-6 and TRBJ2-1; 11 bases are shared with TRBD2. Trimming cost V 0 bases and J 6 bases; bases outside gene matches: 4. CDR1 SGHVS and CDR2 FNYEAQ come from the germline V gene. The CDR3 has 16 residues. CDR3 nucleotide sequence: TGTGCCAGCAGCTTAGCTCTCCTAGCGGGGGGCAATGAGCAGTTCTTC. Translation: CASSLALLAGGNEQFF. The variable domain in full, completed from reference TRBV7-6 and TRBJ2-1, reads GAGVSQSPRYKVTKRGQDVALRCDPISGHVSLYWYRQALGQGPEFLTYFNYEAQQDKSGLPNDRFSAERPEGSISTLTIQRTEQRDSAMYRCASSLALLAGGNEQFFGPGTRLTVL.

The genes are TRBV7-2 and TRBJ2-7, with 9 bases fitting TRBD2. CDR1 and CDR2 (germline): SGHTA, FQGNSA. The CDR3 is 17 residues long. V gave up 5 bases and J gave up 5 bases; unmatched junction bases: 16. The CDR3 reads CASSPKGSGGARNEQYF. CDR3 sequence (DNA): TGTGCCAGCAGCCCCAAAGGTAGCGGGGGCGCTCGTAACGAGCAGTACTTC. The full variable domain, completed using reference TRBV7-2 and TRBJ2-7, is GAGVSQSPSNKVTEKGKDVELRCDPISGHTALYWYRQSLGQGLEFLIYFQGNSAPDKSGLPSDRFSAERTGGSVSTLTIQRTQQEDSAVYLCASSPKGSGGARNEQYFGPGTRLTVT.

The chain carries TRBV5-6 and TRBJ1-2; possible D gene TRBD1, 5 bases. CDR3 length equals 14 residues. Trimming shortened V by 5 bases and J by 7 bases, and 18 bases separated the two germline ends. CDR1 and CDR2 (germline): SGHDT, YYEEEE. This CDR3 is CASSPIGRDAGYTF. The CDR3 DNA follows: TGTGCCAGCAGTCCGATTGGCAGGGATGCTGGCTACACCTTC. The full variable domain, rest sourced from reference TRBV5-6 and TRBJ1-2, is DAGVTQSPTHLIKTRGQQVTLRCSPKSGHDTVSWYQQALGQGPQFIFQYYEEEERQRGNFPDRFSGHQFPNYSSELNVNALLLGDSALYLCASSPIGRDAGYTFGSGTRLTVV.

This clonotype occurred a few times. The chain employs TRBV11-2 and TRBJ2-2, with a possible D match to TRBD2 (6 bases). The germline gives CDR1 SGHAT, CDR2 FQNNGV. CDR3 length: 15 amino acids. Trimming took off 1 base at V and 1 base at J, with 7 bases between the two ends. CDR3 bases: TGTGCCAGCAGCTTAGCGGGGGTGAACACCGGGGAGCTGTTTTTT. This translates into CASSLAGVNTGELFF.

This clonotype was counted between two and nine times. This rearrangement joins TRBV7-8 to TRBJ1-2; D is perhaps TRBD1 (5 bases). In germline, CDR1 is SGHVS, CDR2 FQNEAQ. V lost 0 bases and J 4 bases, leaving 12 bases between the germline ends. The CDR3 covers 15 residues. As DNA, the CDR3 is TGTGCCAGCAGCTTAGCCCCAGACAGAACCTATGGCTACACCTTC. Protein sequence: CASSLAPDRTYGYTF.

This clonotype was observed a few times. This chain joins TRBV12-3 or TRBV12-4 and TRBJ2-3; 8 nucleotides agree with TRBD2. The length of the CDR3 is 15 residues. Trimming at V came to 3 bases and at J to 6 bases, leaving 8 bases not matched to a gene. The CDR3 reads CASSFLAGSSDTQYF. CDR3 in DNA: TGTGCCAGCAGTTTTCTAGCGGGTTCATCCGATACGCAGTATTTT.